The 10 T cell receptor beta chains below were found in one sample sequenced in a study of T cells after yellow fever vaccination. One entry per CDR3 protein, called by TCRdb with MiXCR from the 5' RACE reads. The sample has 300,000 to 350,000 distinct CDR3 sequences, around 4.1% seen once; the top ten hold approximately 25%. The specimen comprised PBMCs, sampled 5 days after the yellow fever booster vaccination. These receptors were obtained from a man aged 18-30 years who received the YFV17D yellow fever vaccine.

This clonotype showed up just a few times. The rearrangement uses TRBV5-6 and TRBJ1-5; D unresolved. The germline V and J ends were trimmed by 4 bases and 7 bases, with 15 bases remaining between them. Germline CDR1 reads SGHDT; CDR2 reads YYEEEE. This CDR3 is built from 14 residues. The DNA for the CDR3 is TGTGCCAGCAGCCAGACCGGGGTGGGGCAGCCCCAGCATTTT. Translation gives CASSQTGVGQPQHF.

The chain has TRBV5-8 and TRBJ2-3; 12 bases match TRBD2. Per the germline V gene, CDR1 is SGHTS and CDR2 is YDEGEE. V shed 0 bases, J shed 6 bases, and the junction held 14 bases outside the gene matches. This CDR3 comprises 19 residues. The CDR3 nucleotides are TGTGCCAGCAGCTTGGAAGAGTACGGACTAGCGGGGCTCGAGGATACGCAGTATTTT. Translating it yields CASSLEEYGLAGLEDTQYF.

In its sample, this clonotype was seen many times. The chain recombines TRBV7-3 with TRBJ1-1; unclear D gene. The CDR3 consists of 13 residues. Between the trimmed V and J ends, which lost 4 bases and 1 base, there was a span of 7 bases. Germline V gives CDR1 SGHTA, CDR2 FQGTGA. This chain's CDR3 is CASSSHPNTEAFF. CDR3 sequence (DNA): TGTGCCAGCAGCTCGCACCCGAACACTGAAGCTTTCTTT.

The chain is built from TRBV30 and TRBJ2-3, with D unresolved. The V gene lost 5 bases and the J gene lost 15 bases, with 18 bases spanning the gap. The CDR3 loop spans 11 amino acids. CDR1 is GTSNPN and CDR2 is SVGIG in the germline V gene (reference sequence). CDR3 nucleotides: TGTGCCTGGGAGCGCGGTCCAGGTCGATATTTT. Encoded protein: CAWERGPGRYF.

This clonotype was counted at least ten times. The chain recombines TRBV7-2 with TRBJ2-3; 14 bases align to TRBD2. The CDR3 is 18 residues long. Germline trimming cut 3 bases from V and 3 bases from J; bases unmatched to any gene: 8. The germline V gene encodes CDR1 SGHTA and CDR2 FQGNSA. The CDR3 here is CASSLETSGGALTDTQYF. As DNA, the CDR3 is TGTGCCAGCAGCTTGGAGACTAGCGGGGGGGCCTTGACAGATACGCAGTATTTT.

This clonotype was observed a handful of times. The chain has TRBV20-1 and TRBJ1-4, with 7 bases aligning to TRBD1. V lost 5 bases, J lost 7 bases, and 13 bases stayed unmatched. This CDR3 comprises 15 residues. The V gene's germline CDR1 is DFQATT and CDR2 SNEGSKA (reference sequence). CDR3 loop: CSAPPDREAGEKLFF. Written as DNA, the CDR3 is TGCAGTGCTCCCCCAGACAGGGAGGCCGGTGAAAAACTGTTTTTT.

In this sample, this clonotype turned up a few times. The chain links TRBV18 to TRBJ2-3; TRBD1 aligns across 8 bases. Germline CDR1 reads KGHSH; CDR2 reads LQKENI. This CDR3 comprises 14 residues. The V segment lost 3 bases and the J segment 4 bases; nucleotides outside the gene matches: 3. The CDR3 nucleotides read TGTGCCAGCTCACCCGCACAGGGGGCAGATACGCAGTATTTT. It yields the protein CASSPAQGADTQYF.

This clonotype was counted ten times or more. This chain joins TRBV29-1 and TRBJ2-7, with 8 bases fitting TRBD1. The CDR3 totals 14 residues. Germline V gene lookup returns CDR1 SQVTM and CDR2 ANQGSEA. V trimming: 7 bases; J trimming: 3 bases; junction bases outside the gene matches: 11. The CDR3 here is CSGITYRGNYEQYF. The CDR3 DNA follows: TGCAGCGGAATAACTTACAGGGGGAACTACGAGCAGTACTTC.

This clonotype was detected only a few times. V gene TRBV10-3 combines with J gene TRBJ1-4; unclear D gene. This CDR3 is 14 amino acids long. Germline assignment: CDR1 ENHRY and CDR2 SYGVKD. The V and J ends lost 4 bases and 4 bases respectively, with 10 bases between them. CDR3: CAISGGGSNEKLFF. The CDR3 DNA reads TGTGCCATCAGTGGCGGAGGGAGTAATGAAAAACTGTTTTTT.

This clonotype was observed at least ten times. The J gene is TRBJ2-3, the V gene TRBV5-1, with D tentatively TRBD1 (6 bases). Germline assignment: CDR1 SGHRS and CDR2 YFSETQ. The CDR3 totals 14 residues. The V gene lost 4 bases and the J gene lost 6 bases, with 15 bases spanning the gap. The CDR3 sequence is CASSVLQGEDTQYF. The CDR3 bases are TGCGCCAGCAGCGTCCTACAGGGAGAGGATACGCAGTATTTT.